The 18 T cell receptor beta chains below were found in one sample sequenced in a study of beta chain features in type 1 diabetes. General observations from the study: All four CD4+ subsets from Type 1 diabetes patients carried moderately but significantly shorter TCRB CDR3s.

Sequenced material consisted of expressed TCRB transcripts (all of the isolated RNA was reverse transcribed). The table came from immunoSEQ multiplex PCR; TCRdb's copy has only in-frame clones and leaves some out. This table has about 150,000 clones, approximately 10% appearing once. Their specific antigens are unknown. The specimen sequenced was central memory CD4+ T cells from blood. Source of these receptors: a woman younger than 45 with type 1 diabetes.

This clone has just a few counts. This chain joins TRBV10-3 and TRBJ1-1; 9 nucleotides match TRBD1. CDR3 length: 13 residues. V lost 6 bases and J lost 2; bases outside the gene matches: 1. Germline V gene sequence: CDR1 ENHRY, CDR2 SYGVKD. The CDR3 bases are TGTGCCATCAGGGACAGGGGCAACACTGAAGCTTTCTTT. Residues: CAIRDRGNTEAFF.

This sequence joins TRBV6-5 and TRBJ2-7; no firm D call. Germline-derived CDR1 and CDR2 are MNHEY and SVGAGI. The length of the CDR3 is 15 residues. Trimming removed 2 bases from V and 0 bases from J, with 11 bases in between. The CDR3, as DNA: TGTGCCAGCAGTTACAACGACTGGAGCTCCTACGAGCAGTACTTC. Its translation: CASSYNDWSSYEQYF.

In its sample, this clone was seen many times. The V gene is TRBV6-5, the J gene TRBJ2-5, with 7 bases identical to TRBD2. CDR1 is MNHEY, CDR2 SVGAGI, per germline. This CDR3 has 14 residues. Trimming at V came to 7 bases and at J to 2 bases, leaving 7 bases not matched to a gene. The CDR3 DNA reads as TGTGCCAGCACGTCCCGCGGGGGACAAGAGACCCAGTACTTC. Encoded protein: CASTSRGGQETQYF.

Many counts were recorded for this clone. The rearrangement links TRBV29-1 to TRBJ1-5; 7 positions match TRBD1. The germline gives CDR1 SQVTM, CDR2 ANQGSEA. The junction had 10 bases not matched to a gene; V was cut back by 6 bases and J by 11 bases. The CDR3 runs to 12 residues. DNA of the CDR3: TGCAGCGTCCTTCTCCAGGGGGAAGCCCAGCATTTT. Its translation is CSVLLQGEAQHF.

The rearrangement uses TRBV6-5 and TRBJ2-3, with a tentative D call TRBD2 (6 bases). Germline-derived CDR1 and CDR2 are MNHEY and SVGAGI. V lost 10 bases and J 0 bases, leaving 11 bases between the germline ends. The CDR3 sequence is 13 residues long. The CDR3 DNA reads TGTGCCATAGCGGAAGCTAGCACAGATACGCAGTATTTT. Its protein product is CAIAEASTDTQYF.

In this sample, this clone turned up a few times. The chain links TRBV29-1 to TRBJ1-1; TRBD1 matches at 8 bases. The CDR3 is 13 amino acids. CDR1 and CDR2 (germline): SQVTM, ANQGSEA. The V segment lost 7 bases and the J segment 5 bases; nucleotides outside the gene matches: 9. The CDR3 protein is CSGRTGYDTEAFF. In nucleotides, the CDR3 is TGCAGCGGGCGGACAGGGTATGATACTGAAGCTTTCTTT.

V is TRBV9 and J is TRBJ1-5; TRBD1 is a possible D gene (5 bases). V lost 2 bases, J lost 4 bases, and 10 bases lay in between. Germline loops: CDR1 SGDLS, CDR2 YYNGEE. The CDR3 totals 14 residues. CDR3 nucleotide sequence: TGTGCCAGCAGCGTGCAGGGCTGGAATCAGCCCCAGCATTTT. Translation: CASSVQGWNQPQHF.

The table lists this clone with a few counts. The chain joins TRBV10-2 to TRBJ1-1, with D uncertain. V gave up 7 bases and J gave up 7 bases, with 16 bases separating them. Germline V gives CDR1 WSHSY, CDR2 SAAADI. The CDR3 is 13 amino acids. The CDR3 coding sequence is TGCGCCAGCACCAGGCCCGGGAACGGTGAAGCTTTCTTT. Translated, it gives CASTRPGNGEAFF.

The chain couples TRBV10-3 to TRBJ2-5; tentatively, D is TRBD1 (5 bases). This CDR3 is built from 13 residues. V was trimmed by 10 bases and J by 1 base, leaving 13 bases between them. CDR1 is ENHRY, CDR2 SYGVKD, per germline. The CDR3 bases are TGTGCCACAAGCCTGGGGCCCCAAGAGACCCAGTACTTC. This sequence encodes CATSLGPQETQYF.

DNA of the CDR3: TGTGCCTGGAGTTTCGGTAGCGGGAGCGACGAGCAGTACTTC. This gives the protein CAWSFGSGSDEQYF. The gene calls are TRBV30 and TRBJ2-7; 9 positions match TRBD2. The V gene end was trimmed by 2 bases and the J gene end by 5 bases; junction bases not matched to a gene: 7. Germline loops: CDR1 GTSNPN, CDR2 SVGIG (reference sequence). The CDR3 runs 14 residues.

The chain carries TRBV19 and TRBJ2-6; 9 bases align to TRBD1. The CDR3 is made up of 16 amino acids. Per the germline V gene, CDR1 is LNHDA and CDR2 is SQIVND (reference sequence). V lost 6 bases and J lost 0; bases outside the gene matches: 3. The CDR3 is CASRGQGSSGANVLTF. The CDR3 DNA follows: TGTGCCAGTAGGGGACAGGGAAGCTCTGGGGCCAACGTCCTGACTTTC.

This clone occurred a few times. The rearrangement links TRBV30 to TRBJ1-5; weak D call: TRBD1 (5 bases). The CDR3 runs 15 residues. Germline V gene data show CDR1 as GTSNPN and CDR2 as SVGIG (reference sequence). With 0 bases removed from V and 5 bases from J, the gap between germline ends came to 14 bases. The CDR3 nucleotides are TGTGCCTGGAGTGTACTCATGGGGGGGGATCAGCCCCAGCATTTT. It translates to CAWSVLMGGDQPQHF. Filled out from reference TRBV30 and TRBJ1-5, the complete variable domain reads SQTIHQWPATLVQPVGSPLSLECTVEGTSNPNLYWYRQAAGRGLQLLFYSVGIGQISSEVPQNLSASRPQDRQFILSSKKLLLSDSGFYLCAWSVLMGGDQPQHFGDGTRLSIL.

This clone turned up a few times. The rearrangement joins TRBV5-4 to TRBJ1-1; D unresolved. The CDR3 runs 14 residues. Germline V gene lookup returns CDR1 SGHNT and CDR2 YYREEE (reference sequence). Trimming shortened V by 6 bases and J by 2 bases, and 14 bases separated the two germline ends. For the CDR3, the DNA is TGTGCCAGCACCGCCTCCGGTAAAAACACTGAAGCTTTCTTT. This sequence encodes CASTASGKNTEAFF.

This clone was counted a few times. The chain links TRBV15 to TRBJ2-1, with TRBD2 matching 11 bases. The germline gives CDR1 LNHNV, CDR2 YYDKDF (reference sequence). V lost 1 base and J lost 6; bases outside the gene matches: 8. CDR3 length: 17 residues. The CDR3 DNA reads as TGTGCCACCAGCAGAGGGAGTAGCGGGAGGGCCCCCAATGAGCAGTTCTTC. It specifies CATSRGSSGRAPNEQFF.

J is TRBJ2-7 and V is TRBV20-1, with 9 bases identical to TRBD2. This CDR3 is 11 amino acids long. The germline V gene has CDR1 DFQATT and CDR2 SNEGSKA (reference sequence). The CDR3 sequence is CSTSGGYEQYF. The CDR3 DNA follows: TGCAGCACAAGCGGGGGGTACGAGCAGTACTTC.

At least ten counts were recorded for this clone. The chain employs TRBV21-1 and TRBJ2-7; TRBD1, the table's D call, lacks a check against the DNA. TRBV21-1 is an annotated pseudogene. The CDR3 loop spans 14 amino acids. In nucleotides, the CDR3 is TGTGCCAGCAGAACAGGACAGAGCTCCTACGAGCAGTACTTC. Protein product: CASRTGQSSYEQYF.

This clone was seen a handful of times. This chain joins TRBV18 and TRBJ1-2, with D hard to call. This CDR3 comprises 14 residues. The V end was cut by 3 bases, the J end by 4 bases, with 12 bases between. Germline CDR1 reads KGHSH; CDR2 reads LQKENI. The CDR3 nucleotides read TGTGCCAGCTCACCCGACGTACAGACCTATGGCTACACCTTC. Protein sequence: CASSPDVQTYGYTF.

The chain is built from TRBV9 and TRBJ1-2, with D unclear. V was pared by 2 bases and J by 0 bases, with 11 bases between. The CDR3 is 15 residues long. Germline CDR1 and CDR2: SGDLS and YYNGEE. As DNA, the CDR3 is TGTGCCAGCAGCGTGACAACAAGTTCTAACTATGGCTACACCTTC. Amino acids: CASSVTTSSNYGYTF.